Below are 2 T cell receptor beta chains sequenced from a single sample in a study of blood T cell repertoires in COVID-19. The table came from immunoSEQ multiplex PCR; TCRdb's copy has only in-frame clones and leaves some out. This table holds more than 350,000 clones, around 90% found once. The specimen was peripheral blood. Receptors originate from a woman aged 30 to 39 with COVID-19, enrolled during active disease.

The chain couples TRBV11-3 to TRBJ2-1; no clear D gene. Trimming stripped 0 bases from V and 5 bases from J, with 5 bases between. The CDR3 is 13 residues long. Germline-derived CDR1 and CDR2 are SGHNT and YENEEA. The CDR3 DNA reads TGTGCCAGCAGCTTAGAGCGAAACAATGAGCAGTTCTTC. The encoded protein is CASSLERNNEQFF.

CDR3 sequence: CASSSPGQRPYEQYF. DNA of the CDR3: TGTGCCAGCAGTTCCCCAGGACAGAGACCCTACGAGCAGTACTTC. The rearrangement joins TRBV5-5 to TRBJ2-7; TRBD1 might be the D (6 bases). The CDR3 is 15 amino acids. Germline-derived CDR1 and CDR2 are SGHKS and YYEKEE (reference sequence). V was cut by 5 bases and J by 2 bases, with 17 bases left in between.